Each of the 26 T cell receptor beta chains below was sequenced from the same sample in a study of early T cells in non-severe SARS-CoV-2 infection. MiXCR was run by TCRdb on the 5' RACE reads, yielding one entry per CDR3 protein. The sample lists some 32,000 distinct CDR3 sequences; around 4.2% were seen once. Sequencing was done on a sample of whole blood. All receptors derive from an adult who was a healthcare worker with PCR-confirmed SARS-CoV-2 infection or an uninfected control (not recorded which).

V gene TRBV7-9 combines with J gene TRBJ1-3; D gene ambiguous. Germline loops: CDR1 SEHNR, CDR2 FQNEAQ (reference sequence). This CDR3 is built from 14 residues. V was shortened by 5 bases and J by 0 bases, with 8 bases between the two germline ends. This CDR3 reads CASSPWASGNTIYF. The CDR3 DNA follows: TGTGCCAGCAGCCCCTGGGCCTCTGGAAACACCATATATTTT.

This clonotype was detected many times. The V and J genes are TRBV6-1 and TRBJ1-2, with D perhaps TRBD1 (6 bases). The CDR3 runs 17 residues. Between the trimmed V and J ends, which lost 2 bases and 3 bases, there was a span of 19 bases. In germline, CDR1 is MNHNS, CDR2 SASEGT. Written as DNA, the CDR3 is TGTGCCAGCAGTGAATCCCTAGGACAGCCCGACTACTATGGCTACACCTTC. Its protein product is CASSESLGQPDYYGYTF.

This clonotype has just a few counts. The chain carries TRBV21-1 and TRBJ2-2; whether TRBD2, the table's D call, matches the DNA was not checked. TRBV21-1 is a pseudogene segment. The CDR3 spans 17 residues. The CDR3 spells CASSKRGDFEGTGELFF. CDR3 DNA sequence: TGTGCCAGCAGCAAAAGAGGCGACTTCGAGGGCACCGGGGAGCTGTTTTTT.

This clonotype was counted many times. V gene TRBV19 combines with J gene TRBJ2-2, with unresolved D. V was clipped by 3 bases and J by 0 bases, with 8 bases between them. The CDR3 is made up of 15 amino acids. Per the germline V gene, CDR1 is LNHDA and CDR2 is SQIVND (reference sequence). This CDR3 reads CASSIGPANTGELFF. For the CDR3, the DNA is TGTGCCAGTAGTATCGGACCCGCGAACACCGGGGAGCTGTTTTTT.

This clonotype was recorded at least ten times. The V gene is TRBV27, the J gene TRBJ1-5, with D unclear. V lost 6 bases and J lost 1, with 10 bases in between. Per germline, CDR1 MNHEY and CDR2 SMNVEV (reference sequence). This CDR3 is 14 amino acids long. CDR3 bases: TGTGCCAGCAGAAACGAAGGGAGCAATCAGCCCCAGCATTTT. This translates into CASRNEGSNQPQHF.

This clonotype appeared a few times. CDR3 DNA: TGTGCCAGCAGTCAGGGAATCCCCTACGAGCAGTACTTC. Protein product: CASSQGIPYEQYF. This chain links TRBV2 with TRBJ2-7; D might be TRBD1 (5 bases). The CDR3 covers 13 residues. The V end lost 5 bases, the J end lost 2 bases, and 10 bases lay between the germline ends. Germline V gives CDR1 SNHLY, CDR2 FYNNEI.

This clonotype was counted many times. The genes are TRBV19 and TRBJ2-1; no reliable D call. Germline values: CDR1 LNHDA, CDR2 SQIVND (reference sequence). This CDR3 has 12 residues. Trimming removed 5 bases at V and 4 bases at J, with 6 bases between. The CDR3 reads CASSPGYNEQFF. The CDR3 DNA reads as TGTGCCAGTAGTCCCGGGTACAATGAGCAGTTCTTC.

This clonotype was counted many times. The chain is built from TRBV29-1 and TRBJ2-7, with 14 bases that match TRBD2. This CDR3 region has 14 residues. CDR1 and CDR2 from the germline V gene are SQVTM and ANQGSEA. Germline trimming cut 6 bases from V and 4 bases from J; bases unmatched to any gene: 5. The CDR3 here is CSVQTSGGAYEQYF. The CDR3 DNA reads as TGCAGCGTCCAGACTAGCGGGGGGGCTTACGAGCAGTACTTC.

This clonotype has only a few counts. The CDR3 loop reads CASRRNLASREQYF. Written as DNA, the CDR3 is TGTGCCAGCAGGCGAAACTTGGCCTCCCGCGAGCAGTACTTC. V and J are TRBV6-5 and TRBJ2-7; D call uncertain. This CDR3 is built from 14 residues. V lost 6 bases to trimming and J lost 6 bases, with 18 bases between them. Germline V gene data show CDR1 as MNHEY and CDR2 as SVGAGI.

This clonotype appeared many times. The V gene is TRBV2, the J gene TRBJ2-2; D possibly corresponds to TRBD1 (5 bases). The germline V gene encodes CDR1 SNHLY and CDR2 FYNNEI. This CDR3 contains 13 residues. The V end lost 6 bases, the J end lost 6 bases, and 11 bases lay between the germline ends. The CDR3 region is CASRKGAPGELFF. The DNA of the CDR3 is TGTGCCAGCAGAAAAGGGGCGCCCGGGGAGCTGTTTTTT.

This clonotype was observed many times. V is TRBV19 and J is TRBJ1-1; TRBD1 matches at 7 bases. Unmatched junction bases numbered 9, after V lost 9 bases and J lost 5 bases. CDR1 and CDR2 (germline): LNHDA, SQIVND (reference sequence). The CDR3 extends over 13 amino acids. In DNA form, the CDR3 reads TGTGCCAGCTCGACAGGGATCTGGACTGAAGCTTTCTTT. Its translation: CASSTGIWTEAFF.

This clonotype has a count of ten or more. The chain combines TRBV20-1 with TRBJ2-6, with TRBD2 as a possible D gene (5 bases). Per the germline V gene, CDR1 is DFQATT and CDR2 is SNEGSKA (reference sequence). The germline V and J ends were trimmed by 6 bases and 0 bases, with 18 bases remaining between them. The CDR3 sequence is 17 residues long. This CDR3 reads CSAAGMRSFSGANVLTF. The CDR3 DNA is TGCAGTGCCGCCGGGATGCGTTCTTTCTCTGGGGCCAACGTCCTGACTTTC.

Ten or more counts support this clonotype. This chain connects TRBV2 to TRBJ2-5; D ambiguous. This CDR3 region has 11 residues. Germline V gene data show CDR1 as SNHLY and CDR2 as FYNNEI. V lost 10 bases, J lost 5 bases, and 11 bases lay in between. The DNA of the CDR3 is TGTGCCACGGAGCTGCAGGAGACCCAGTACTTC. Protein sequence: CATELQETQYF.

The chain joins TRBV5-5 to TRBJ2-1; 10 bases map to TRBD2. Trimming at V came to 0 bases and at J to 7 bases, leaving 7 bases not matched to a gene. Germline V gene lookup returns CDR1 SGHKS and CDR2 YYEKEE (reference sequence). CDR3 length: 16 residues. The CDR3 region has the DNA TGTGCCAGCAGCTTGGAGAGCGGGAGGGCGGGGAATGAGCAGTTCTTC. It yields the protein CASSLESGRAGNEQFF.

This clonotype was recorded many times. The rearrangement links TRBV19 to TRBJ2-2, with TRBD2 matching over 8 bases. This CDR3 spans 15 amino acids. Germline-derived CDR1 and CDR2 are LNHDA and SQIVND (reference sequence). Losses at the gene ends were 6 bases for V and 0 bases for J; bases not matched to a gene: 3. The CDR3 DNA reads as TGTGCCAGTAGCACGGGACTAGCGAACACCGGGGAGCTGTTTTTT. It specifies CASSTGLANTGELFF.

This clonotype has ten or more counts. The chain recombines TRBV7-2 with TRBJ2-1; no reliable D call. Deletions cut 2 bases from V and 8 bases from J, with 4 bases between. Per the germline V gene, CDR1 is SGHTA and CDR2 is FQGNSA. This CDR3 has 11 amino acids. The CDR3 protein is CASSLTHEQFF. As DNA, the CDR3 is TGTGCCAGCAGCTTAACCCATGAGCAGTTCTTC. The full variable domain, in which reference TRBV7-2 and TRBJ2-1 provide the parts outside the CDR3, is GAGVSQSPSNKVTEKGKDVELRCDPISGHTALYWYRQSLGQGLEFLIYFQGNSAPDKSGLPSDRFSAERTGGSVSTLTIQRTQQEDSAVYLCASSLTHEQFFGPGTRLTVL.

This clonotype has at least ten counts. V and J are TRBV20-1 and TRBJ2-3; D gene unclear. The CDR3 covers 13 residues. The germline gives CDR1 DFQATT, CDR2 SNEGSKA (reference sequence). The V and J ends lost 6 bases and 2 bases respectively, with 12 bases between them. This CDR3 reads CSARLVITDTQYF. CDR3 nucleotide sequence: TGCAGTGCCCGACTGGTGATCACAGATACGCAGTATTTT.

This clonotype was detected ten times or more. As DNA, the CDR3 is TGTGCCAGCAGCTTAGGCCCCGCCAGGGGTGGGACTGAAGCTTTCTTT. It codes for CASSLGPARGGTEAFF. The chain uses TRBV11-3 and TRBJ1-1, with D possibly matching TRBD1 (6 bases). V lost 1 base and J lost 5, with 17 bases in between. The CDR3 sequence is 16 residues long. Germline V CDR1 and CDR2: SGHNT, YENEEA.

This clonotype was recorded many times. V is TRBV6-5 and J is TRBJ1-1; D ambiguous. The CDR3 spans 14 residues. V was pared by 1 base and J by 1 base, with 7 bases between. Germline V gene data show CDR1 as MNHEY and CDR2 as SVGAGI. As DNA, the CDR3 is TGTGCCAGCAGTTACTATACGCCGAACACTGAAGCTTTCTTT. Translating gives CASSYYTPNTEAFF.

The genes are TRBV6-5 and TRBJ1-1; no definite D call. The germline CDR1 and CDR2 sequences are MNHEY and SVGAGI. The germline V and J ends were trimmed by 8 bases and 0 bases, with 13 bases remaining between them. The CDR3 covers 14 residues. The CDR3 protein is CASLLTSMNTEAFF. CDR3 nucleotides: TGTGCCAGCCTCTTAACGAGTATGAACACTGAAGCTTTCTTT.

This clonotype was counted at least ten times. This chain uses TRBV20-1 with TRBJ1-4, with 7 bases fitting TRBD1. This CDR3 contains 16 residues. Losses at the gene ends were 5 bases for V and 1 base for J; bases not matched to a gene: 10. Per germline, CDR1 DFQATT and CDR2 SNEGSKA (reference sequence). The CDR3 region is CSAQGVGRETNEKLFF. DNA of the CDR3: TGCAGTGCTCAGGGGGTGGGGCGTGAAACTAATGAAAAACTGTTTTTT.

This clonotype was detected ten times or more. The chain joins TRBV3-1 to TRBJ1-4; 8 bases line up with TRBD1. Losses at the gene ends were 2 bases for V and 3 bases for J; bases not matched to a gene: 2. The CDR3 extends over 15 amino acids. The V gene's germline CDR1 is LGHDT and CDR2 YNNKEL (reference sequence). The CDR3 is CASSQTTGANEKLFF. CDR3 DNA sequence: TGTGCCAGCAGCCAAACGACAGGGGCTAATGAAAAACTGTTTTTT.

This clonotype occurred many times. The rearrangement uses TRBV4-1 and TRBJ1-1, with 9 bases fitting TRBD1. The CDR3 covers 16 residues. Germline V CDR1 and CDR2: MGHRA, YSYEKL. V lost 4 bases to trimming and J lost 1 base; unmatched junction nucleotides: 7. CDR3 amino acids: CASSLGQGDGNTEAFF. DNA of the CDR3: TGCGCCAGCAGCCTGGGACAGGGTGATGGGAACACTGAAGCTTTCTTT.

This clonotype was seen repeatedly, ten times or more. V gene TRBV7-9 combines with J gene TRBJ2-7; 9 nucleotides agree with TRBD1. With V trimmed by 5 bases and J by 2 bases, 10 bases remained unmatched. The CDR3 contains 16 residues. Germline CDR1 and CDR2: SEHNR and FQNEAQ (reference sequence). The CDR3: CASSLTGGARTYEQYF. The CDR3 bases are TGTGCCAGCAGCCTGACAGGGGGAGCCCGCACCTACGAGCAGTACTTC.

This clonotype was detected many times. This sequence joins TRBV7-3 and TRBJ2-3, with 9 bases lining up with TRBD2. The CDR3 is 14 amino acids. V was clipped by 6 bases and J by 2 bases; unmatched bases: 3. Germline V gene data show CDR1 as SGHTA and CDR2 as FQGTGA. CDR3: CASSSGGSTDTQYF. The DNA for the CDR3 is TGTGCCAGCAGTAGCGGGGGATCCACAGATACGCAGTATTTT.

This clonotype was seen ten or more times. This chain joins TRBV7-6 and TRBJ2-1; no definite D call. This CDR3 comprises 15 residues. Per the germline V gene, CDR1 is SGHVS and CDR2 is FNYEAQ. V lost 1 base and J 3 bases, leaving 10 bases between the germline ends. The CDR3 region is CASSLEGSYYNEQFF. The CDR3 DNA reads TGTGCCAGCAGCTTAGAGGGCAGCTACTACAATGAGCAGTTCTTC.